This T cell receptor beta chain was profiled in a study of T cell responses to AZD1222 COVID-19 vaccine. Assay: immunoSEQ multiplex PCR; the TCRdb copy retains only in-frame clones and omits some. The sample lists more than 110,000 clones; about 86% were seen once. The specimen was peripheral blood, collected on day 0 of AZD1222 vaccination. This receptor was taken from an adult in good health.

The CDR3 region is CATSTGTGSGNTIYF. The CDR3 nucleotides read TGTGCCACCAGCACGGGGACAGGGTCCGGAAACACCATATATTTT. The rearrangement links TRBV15 to TRBJ1-3; TRBD1 matches 9 bases. Trimming at V came to 4 bases and at J to 4 bases, leaving 5 bases not matched to a gene. The CDR3 has 15 residues. Germline V CDR1 and CDR2: LNHNV, YYDKDF (reference sequence).